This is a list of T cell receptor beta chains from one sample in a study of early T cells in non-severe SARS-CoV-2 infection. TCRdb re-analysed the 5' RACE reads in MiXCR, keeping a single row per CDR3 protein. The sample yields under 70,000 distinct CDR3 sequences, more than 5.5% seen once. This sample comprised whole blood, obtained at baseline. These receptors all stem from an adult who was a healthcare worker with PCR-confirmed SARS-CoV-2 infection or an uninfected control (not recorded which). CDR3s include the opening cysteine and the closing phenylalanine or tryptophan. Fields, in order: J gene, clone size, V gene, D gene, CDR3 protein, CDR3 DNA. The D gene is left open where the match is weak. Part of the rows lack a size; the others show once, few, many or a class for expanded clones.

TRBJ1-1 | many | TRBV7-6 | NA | CASTQFSGGYTEAFF | TGTGCCAGCACTCAGTTCTCGGGGGGTTACACTGAAGCTTTCTTT
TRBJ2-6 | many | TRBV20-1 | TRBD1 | CSARTTGGSGANVLTF | TGCAGTGCTAGGACCACAGGGGGCTCTGGGGCCAACGTCCTGACTTTC
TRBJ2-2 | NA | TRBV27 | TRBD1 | CASSPSRQGTGELFF | TGTGCCAGCAGTCCTTCCAGACAGGGTACCGGGGAGCTGTTTTTT
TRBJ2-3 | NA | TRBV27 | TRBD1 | CASSLTSGTGNTDTQYF | TGTGCCAGCAGCCTGACATCCGGGACAGGCAACACAGATACGCAGTATTTT
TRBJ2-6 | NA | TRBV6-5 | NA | CASSEAPGHILISSGANVLTF | TGTGCCAGCAGTGAAGCCCCGGGACACATTCTTATTAGCTCTGGGGCCAACGTCCTGACTTTC
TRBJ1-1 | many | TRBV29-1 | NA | CSVAKGGVDTEAFF | TGCAGCGTTGCAAAGGGGGGCGTAGACACTGAAGCTTTCTTT
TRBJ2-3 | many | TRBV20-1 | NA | CSVGRPTDTQYF | TGCAGTGTCGGACGCCCCACAGATACGCAGTATTTT
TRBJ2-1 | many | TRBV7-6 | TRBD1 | CASSLGIGQGWGNEQFF | TGTGCCAGCAGCTTAGGTATCGGACAGGGTTGGGGCAATGAGCAGTTCTTC
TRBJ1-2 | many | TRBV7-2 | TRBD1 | CASSGTGALYGYTF | TGTGCCAGCAGCGGCACAGGGGCCCTCTATGGCTACACCTTC
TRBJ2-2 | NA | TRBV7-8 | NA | CASSLGRWKAGELFF | TGTGCCAGCAGCTTGGGGAGGTGGAAAGCCGGGGAGCTGTTTTTT
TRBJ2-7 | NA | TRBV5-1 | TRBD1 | CASIRRGQGPYEQYF | TGCGCCAGCATCCGGAGGGGACAGGGACCCTACGAGCAGTACTTC
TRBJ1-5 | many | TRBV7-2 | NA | CASSLGKGMGNQPQHF | TGTGCCAGCAGCTTAGGCAAGGGAATGGGCAATCAGCCCCAGCATTTT
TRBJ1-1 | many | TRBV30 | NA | CAWSQPGGEMNTEAFF | TGTGCCTGGAGCCAACCGGGGGGGGAAATGAACACTGAAGCTTTCTTT
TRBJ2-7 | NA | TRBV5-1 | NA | CASSLEQDLFEQYF | TGCGCCAGCAGCTTGGAACAGGACCTCTTCGAGCAGTACTTC
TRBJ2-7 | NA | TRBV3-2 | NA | CASSQLGHPSSYEQYF | TGTGCCAGCAGCCAGCTGGGACACCCAAGTTCCTACGAGCAGTACTTC
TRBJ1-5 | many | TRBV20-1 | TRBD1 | CSAFRDSNQPQHF | TGCAGTGCATTCCGGGACAGTAATCAGCCCCAGCATTTT